This T cell receptor (beta chain) was profiled in a study of response to subunit inactivated influenza vaccine. This CDR3 contains 15 residues. V dropped 4 bases and J dropped 8; count of bases not matched to a gene: 10. Germline CDR1 and CDR2: LGHNA and YNFKEQ. TCRdb processed the RT-PCR reads anew with MiXCR; each CDR3 protein has one entry. The repertoire holds hundreds of thousands of distinct CDR3 sequences, with roughly 27% as singletons. This clonotype was picked up a small number of times. This chain connects TRBV4-2 to TRBJ2-1; TRBD2 agrees at 8 bases. The sequence was collected from a man aged 50 or older who received an inactivated influenza vaccine. The starting material was CD4+ T cells sorted from PBMCs, obtained 4 to 6 days after vaccination. CDR3 coding DNA: TGTGCCAGCAGCCTAGGACTAGCTCGAGAATATGAGCAGTTCTTC. Encoded protein: CASSLGLAREYEQFF.